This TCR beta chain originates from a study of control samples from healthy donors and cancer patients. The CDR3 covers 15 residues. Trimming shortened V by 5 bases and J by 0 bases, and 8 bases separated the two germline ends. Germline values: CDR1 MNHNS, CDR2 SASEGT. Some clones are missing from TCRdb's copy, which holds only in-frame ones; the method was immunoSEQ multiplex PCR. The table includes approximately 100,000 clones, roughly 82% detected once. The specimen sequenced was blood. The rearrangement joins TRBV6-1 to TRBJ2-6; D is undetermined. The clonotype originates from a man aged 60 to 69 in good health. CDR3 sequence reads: CASSSRFSGANVLTF. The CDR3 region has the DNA TGTGCCAGCAGTTCACGCTTCTCTGGGGCCAACGTCCTGACTTTC.